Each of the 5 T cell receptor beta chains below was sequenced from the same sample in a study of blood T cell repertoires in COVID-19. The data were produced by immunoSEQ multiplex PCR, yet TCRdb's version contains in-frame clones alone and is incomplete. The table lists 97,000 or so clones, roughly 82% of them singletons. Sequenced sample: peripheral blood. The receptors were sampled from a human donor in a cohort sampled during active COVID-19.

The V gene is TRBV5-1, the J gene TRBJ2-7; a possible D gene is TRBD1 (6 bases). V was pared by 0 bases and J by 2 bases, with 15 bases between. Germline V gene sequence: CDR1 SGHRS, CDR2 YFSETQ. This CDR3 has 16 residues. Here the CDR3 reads CASSLEWGRVTYEQYF. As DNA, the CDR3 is TGCGCCAGCAGCTTGGAGTGGGGGCGTGTAACCTACGAGCAGTACTTC.

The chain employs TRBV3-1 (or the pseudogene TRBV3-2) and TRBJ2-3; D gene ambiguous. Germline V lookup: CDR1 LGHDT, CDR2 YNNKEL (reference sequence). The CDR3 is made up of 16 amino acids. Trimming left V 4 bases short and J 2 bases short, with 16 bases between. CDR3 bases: TGTGCCAGCAGCCGGCCGACTGGAAGACTCACAGATACGCAGTATTTT. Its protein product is CASSRPTGRLTDTQYF.

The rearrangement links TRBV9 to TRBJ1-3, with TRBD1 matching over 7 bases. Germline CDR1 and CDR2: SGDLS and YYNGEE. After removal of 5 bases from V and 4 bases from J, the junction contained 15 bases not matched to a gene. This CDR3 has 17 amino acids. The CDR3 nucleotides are TGTGCCAGCAGTCTCCAGGGGGGCGGCGGCTTCGGAAACACCATATATTTT. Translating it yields CASSLQGGGGFGNTIYF. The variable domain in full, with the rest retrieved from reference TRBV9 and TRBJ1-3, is DSGVTQTPKHLITATGQRVTLRCSPRSGDLSVYWYQQSLDQGLQFLIQYYNGEERAKGNILERFSAQQFPDLHSELNLSSLELGDSALYFCASSLQGGGGFGNTIYFGEGSWLTVV.

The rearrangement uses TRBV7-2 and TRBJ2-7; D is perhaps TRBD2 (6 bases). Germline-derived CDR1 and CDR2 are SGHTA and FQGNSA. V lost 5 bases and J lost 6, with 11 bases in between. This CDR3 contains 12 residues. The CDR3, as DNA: TGTGCCAGCAGCAGGCTGGAGGGCGAGCAGTACTTC. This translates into CASSRLEGEQYF.

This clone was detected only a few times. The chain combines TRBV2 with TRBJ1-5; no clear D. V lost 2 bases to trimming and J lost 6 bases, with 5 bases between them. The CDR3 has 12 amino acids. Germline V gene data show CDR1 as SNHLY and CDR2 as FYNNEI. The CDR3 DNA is TGTGCCAGCAGTGAACAGGTTCAGCCCCAGCATTTT. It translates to CASSEQVQPQHF.